A single count supports the clone carrying this T cell receptor (beta chain). This sample is drawn from a study of blood T cell repertoires in COVID-19. Sequencing used immunoSEQ multiplex PCR; TCRdb keeps in-frame clones, though not all of them. The data contain roughly 150,000 clones, approximately 88% of them singletons. The germline gives CDR1 SGHTS, CDR2 YDEGEE. The CDR3 length is 15 residues. The V gene lost 3 bases and the J gene lost 4 bases, with 17 bases spanning the gap. Sequenced sample: peripheral blood. The TCR sequence derives from a human donor in a cohort sampled during active COVID-19. The chain is built from TRBV5-8 and TRBJ2-7, with a possible D match to TRBD2 (6 bases). The CDR3 protein is CASSSRLGSPYEQYF. The CDR3 DNA follows: TGTGCCAGCAGCTCTCGACTAGGAAGCCCGTACGAGCAGTACTTC.